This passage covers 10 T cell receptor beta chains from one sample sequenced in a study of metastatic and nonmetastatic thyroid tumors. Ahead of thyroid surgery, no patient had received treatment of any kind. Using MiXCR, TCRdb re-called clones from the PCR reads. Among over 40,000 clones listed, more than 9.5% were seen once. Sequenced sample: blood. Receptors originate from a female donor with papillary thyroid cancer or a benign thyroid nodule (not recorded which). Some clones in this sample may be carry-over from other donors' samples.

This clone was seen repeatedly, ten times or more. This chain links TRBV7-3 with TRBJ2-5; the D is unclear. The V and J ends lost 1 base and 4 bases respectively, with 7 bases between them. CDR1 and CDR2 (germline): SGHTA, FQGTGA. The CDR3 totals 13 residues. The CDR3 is CASSLNSAETQYF. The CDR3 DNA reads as TGTGCCAGCAGCTTAAACAGTGCAGAGACCCAGTACTTC. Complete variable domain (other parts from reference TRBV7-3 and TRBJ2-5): GAGVSQTPSNKVTEKGKYVELRCDPISGHTALYWYRQSLGQGPEFLIYFQGTGAADDSGLPNDRFFAVRPEGSVSTLKIQRTERGDSAVYLCASSLNSAETQYFGPGTRLLVL.

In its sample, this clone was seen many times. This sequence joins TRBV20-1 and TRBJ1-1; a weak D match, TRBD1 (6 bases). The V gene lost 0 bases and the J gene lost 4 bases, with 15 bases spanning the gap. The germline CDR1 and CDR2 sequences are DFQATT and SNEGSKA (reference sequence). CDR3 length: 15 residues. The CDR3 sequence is CSARDRGRGATEAFF. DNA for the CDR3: TGCAGTGCTAGAGATCGGGGGCGCGGGGCCACTGAAGCTTTCTTT.

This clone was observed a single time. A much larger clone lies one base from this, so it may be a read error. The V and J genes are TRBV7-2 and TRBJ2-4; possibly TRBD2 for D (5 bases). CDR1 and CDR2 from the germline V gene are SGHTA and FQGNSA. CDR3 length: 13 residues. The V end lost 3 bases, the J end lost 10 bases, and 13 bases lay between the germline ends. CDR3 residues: CASSFRLAGIQYF. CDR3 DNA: TGTGCCAGCAGCTTTCGTCTAGCCGGGATTCAGTACTTC. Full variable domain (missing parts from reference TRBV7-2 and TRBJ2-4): GAGVSQSPSNKVTEKGKDVELRCDPISGHTALYWYRQSLGQGLEFLIYFQGNSAPDKSGLPSDRFSAERTGGSVSTLTIQRTQQEDSAVYLCASSFRLAGIQYFGAGTRLSVL.

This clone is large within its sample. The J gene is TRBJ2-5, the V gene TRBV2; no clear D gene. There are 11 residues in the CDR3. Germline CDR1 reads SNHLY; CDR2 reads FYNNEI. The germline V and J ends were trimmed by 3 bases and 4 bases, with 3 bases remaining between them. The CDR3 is CASSDRETQYF. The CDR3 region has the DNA TGTGCCAGCAGTGACCGAGAGACCCAGTACTTC. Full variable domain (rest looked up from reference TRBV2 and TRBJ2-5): EPEVTQTPSHQVTQMGQEVILRCVPISNHLYFYWYRQILGQKVEFLVSFYNNEISEKSEIFDDQFSVERPDGSNFTLKIRSTKLEDSAMYFCASSDRETQYFGPGTRLLVL.

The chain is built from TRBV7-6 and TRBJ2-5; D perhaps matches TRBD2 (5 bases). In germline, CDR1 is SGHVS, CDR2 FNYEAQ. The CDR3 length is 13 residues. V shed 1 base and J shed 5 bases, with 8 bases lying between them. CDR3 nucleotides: TGTGCCAGCAGCTTAGTTCTAGCCGAGACCCAGTACTTC. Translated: CASSLVLAETQYF.

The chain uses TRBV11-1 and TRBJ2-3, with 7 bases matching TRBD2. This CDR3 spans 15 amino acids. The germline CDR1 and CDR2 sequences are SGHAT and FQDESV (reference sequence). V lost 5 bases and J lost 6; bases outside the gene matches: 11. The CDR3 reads CASSQSGAPADTQYF. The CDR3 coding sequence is TGTGCCAGCAGCCAAAGCGGGGCCCCGGCCGATACGCAGTATTTT.

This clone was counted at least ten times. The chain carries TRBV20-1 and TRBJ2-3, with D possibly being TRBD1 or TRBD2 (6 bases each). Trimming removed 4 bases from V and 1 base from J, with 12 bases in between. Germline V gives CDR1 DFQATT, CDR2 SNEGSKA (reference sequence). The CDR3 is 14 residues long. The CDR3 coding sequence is TGCAGTGCTACTAGGGGGGCTGGCACAGATACGCAGTATTTT. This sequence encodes CSATRGAGTDTQYF.

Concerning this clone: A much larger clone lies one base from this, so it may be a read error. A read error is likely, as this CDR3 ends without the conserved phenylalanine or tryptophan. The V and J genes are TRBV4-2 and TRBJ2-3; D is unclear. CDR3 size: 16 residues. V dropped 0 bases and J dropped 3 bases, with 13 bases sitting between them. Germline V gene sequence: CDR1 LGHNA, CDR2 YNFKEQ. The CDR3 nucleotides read TGTGCCAGCAGCCAAGAATTCCTCGGAACGACAGATACGCAGTATCTT. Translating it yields CASSQEFLGTTDTQYL.

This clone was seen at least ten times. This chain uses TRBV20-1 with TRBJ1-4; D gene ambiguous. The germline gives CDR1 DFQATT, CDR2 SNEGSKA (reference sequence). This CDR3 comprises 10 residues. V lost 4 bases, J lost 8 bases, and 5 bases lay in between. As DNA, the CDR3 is TGCAGTGCTAACGAAGAAAAACTGTTTTTT. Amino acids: CSANEEKLFF.

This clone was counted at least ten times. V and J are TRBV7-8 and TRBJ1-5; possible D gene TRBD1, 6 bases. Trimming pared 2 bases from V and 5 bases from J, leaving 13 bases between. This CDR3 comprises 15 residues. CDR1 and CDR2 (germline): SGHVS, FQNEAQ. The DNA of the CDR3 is TGTGCCAGCAGCTTAAGGCTCGCAGGGGATCAGCCCCAGCATTTT. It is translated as CASSLRLAGDQPQHF.